This T cell receptor beta chain came from a study of T-cell reconstitution after alpha-beta-depleted transplantation in children. Broader study findings: For some patients, TCRbeta diversity was high at day 60 because of recipient T cells and thymic progenitors that survived.

This CDR3 has 14 amino acids. Unmatched junction bases numbered 7, after V lost 6 bases and J lost 2 bases. In germline, CDR1 is DFQATT, CDR2 SNEGSKA (reference sequence). A remark on this clonotype: The antigen is not known.

TCRbeta library construction was performed incorporating unique molecular identifiers. Each CDR3 protein gets one entry after TCRdb re-called the PCR reads with MiXCR. This sample has hundreds of thousands of distinct CDR3 sequences, with 10% to 15% found just once. Here the sequenced sample was PBMCs, mostly from graft donor cells, taken 360 days after TCRalphabeta/CD19-depleted stem cell transplant. This chain uses TRBV20-1 with TRBJ2-5; 9 nucleotides agree with TRBD2. This receptor was taken from a male patient aged 10 to 17 who had a stem cell transplant for acute myeloid leukemia, so the T cells may come from the graft donor. CDR3 nucleotide sequence: TGCAGTGCCGAAGGCGGGAGGGGGCAAGAGACCCAGTACTTC. Translation: CSAEGGRGQETQYF.